This entry concerns a single TCR beta chain. The antigen is not known. Autoimmune disease history or systemic immunosuppression led to patients being barred. TCRdb's copy holds only in-frame clones and misses some; the assay was immunoSEQ multiplex PCR. The sample shows under 90,000 clones, 75% to 90% of them seen only once. The data were obtained in a study of OX40 agonist ivuxolimab in advanced cancers. Points from the study as a whole: Dose levels from 0.1 to 3.0 mg/kg saw CD4+ and CD8+ blood T cells expand clonally by week 6.

The ends lost 5 bases at V and 9 bases at J; junction bases unmatched: 19. This CDR3 is 16 amino acids long. CDR1 LNHDA and CDR2 SQIVND come from the germline V gene (reference sequence). The sequence derives from an adult with an advanced solid tumor such as melanoma, head and neck, liver or kidney cancer. This chain uses TRBV19 with TRBJ2-7, with 7 bases fitting TRBD1. Specimen: CD4+ or CD8+ T cells sorted from blood, collected in a trial of the OX40 agonist ivuxolimab. Written as DNA, the CDR3 is TGTGCCAGTAGTGTAACCGGTACAGGGGCCTCTTTGGGGCAGTACTTC. It encodes CASSVTGTGASLGQYF. The variable domain in full, with the rest retrieved from reference TRBV19 and TRBJ2-7, is DGGITQSPKYLFRKEGQNVTLSCEQNLNHDAMYWYRQDPGQGLRLIYYSQIVNDFQKGDIAEGYSVSREKKESFPLTVTSAQKNPTAFYLCASSVTGTGASLGQYFGPGTRLTVT.